This T cell receptor beta chain was obtained from a study of CD8 T cells in ankylosing spondylitis. Overall study findings and caveats: Reportedly, significant enrichment of disease-linked clones occurred in matched ankylosing spondylitis synovial fluid. It appeared that ankylosing spondylitis blood was characterized by a TCR beta motif of several highly homologous variants. The disease-linked clones had a CD8+ phenotype and low blood frequencies.

Details on this clonotype: Antigen: not known.

MiXCR was run by TCRdb on the 5' RACE reads, yielding one entry per CDR3 protein. The repertoire holds approximately 140,000 distinct CDR3 sequences, with about 8% as singletons. Trimming pared 3 bases from V and 5 bases from J, leaving 10 bases between. The CDR3 loop spans 12 amino acids. Germline CDR1 DFQATT, CDR2 SNEGSKA (reference sequence). The TCR was taken from a male donor with ankylosing spondylitis. Sequencing used synovial fluid, either unsorted or a sorted T cell fraction (not recorded which). V usage is TRBV20-1 and J usage is TRBJ2-5; D is undetermined. This chain's CDR3 is CSASWASETQYF. CDR3 nucleotide sequence: TGCAGTGCTAGCTGGGCAAGCGAGACCCAGTACTTC.